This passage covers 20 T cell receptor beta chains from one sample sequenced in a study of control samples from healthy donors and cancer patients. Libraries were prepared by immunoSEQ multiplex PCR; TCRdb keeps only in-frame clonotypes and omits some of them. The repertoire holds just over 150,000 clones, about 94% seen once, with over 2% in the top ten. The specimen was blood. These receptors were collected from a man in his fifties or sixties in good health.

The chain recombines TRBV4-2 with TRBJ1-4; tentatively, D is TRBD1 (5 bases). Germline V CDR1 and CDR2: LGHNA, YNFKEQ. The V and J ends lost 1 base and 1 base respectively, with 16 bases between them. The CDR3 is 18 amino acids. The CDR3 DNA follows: TGTGCCAGCAGCCAAGTGGGTGCGGGGACGGTAACTAATGAAAAACTGTTTTTT. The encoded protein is CASSQVGAGTVTNEKLFF.

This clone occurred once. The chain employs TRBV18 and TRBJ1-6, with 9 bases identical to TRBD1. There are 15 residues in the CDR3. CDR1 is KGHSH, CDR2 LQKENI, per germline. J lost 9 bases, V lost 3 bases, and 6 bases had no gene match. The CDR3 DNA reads TGTGCCAGCTCACCGCCGGGACAGGGTATTTCACCCCTCCACTTT. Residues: CASSPPGQGISPLHF.

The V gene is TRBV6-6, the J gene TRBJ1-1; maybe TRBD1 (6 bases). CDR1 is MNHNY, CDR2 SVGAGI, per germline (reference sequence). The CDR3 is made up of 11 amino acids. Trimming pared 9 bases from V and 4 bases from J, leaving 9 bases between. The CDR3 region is CASTGSTEAFF. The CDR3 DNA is TGTGCCAGTACAGGGTCCACTGAAGCTTTCTTT.

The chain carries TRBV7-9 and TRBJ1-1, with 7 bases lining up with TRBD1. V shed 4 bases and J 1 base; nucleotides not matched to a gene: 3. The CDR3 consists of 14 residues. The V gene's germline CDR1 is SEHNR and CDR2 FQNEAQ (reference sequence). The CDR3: CASSSGTANTEAFF. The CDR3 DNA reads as TGTGCCAGCAGCTCCGGGACAGCGAACACTGAAGCTTTCTTT.

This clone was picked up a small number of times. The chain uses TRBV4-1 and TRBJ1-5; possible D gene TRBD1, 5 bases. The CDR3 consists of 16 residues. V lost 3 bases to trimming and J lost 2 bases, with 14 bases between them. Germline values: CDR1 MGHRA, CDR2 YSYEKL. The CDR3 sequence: CASSHTPRDGNQPQHF. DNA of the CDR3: TGCGCCAGCAGCCACACCCCCAGGGATGGCAATCAGCCCCAGCATTTT.

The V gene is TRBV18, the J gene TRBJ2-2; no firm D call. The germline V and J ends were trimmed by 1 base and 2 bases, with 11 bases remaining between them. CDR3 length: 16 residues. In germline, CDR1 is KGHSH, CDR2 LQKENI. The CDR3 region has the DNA TGTGCCAGCTCACCACTTTCTCCGGATAACACCGGGGAGCTGTTTTTT. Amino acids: CASSPLSPDNTGELFF.

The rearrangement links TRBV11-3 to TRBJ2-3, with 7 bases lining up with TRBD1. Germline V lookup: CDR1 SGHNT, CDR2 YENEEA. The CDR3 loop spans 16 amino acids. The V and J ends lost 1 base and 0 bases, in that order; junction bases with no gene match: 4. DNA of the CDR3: TGTGCCAGCAGCTTAGGGGACAGTCCTAGCACAGATACGCAGTATTTT. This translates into CASSLGDSPSTDTQYF.

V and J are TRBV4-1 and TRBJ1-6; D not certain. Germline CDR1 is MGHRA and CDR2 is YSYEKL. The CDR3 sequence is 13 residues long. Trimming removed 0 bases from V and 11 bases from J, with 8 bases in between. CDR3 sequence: CASSQDSRAPLHF. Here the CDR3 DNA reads TGCGCCAGCAGCCAAGATAGCCGGGCACCCCTCCACTTT.

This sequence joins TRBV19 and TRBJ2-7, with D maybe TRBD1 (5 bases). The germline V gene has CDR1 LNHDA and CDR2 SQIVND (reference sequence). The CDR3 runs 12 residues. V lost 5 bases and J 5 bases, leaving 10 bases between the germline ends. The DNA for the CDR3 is TGTGCCAGTAGTTATCAGGGTAACGAGCAGTACTTC. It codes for CASSYQGNEQYF.

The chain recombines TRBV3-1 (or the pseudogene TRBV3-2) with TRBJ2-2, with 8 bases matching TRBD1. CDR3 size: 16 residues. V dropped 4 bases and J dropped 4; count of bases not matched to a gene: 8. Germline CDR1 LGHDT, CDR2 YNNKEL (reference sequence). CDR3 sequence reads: CASSPPGTGITGELFF. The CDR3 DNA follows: TGTGCCAGCAGCCCCCCGGGGACAGGCATCACCGGGGAGCTGTTTTTT.

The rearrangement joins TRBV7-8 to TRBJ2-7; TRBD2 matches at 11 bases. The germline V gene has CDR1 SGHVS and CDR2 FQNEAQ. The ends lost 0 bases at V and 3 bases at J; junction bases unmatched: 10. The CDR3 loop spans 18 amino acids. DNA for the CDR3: TGTGCCAGCAGCTTAGCGCCGGCTAGCGGGAGGTTTAACTACGAGCAGTACTTC. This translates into CASSLAPASGRFNYEQYF.

For the CDR3, the DNA is TGTGCCAGTAGTCCCTCTACCTGGGGGGAGACCCAGTACTTC. This codes for CASSPSTWGETQYF. The chain links TRBV19 to TRBJ2-5; D possibly matches TRBD1 or TRBD2 (5 bases each). Trimming left V 5 bases short and J 5 bases short, with 15 bases between. From germline, CDR1 is LNHDA and CDR2 SQIVND (reference sequence). The CDR3 is made up of 14 amino acids.

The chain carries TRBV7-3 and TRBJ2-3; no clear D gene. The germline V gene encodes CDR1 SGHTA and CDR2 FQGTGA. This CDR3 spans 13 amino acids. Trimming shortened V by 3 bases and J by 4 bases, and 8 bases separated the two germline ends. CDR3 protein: CASSFDPSDTQYF. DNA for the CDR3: TGTGCCAGCAGCTTTGATCCTTCAGATACGCAGTATTTT.

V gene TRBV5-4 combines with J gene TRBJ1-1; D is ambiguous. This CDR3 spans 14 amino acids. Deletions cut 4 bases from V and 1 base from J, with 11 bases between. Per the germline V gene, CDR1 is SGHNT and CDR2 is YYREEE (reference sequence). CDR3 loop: CASSLLGGNTEAFF. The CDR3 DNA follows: TGTGCCAGCAGCCTCCTCGGTGGGAACACTGAAGCTTTCTTT.

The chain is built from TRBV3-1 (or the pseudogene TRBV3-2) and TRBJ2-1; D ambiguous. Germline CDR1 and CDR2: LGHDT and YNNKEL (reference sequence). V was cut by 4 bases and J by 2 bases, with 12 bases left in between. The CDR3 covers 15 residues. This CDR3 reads CASSRRLAPYNEQFF. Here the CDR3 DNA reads TGTGCCAGCAGCCGCCGATTAGCCCCCTACAATGAGCAGTTCTTC.

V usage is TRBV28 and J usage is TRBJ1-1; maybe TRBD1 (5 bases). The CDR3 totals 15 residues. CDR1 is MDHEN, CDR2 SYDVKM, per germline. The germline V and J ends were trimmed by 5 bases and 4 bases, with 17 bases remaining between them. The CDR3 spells CASSLLGTAGTEAFF. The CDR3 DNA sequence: TGTGCCAGCAGTCTTTTAGGGACGGCGGGCACTGAAGCTTTCTTT.

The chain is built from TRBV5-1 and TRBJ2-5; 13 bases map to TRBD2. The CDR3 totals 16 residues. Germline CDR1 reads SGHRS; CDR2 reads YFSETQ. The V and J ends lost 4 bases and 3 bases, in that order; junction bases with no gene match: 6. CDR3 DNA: TGCGCCAGCAGCAACTCCGGGACTAGCGGGAAAGAGACCCAGTACTTC. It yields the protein CASSNSGTSGKETQYF.

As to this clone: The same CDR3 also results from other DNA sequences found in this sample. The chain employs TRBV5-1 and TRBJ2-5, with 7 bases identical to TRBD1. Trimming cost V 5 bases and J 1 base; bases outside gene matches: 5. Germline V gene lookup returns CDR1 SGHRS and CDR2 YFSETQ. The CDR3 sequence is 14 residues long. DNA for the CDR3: TGCGCCAGCAGTTTAGGGACAGCCCAAGAGACCCAGTACTTC. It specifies CASSLGTAQETQYF.

The CDR3 spells CASSARIRDRGRLNQPQHF. CDR3 DNA: TGCGCCAGCAGCGCACGGATCCGGGACAGGGGGCGGCTTAATCAGCCCCAGCATTTT. The genes are TRBV5-1 and TRBJ1-5; 12 nucleotides line up with TRBD1. This CDR3 contains 19 residues. Germline loops: CDR1 SGHRS, CDR2 YFSETQ. V shed 4 bases and J 4 bases; nucleotides not matched to a gene: 15.

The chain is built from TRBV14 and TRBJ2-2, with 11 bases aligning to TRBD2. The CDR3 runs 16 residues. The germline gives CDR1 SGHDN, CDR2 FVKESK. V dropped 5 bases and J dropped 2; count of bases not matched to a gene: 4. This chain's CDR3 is CASSKGLAVNTGELFF. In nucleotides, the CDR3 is TGTGCCAGCAGCAAGGGACTAGCGGTAAACACCGGGGAGCTGTTTTTT.